Listed below are T cell receptor beta chains from one sample, sequenced in a study of T cell responses to AZD1222 COVID-19 vaccine. Some clones are missing from TCRdb's copy, which holds only in-frame ones; the method was immunoSEQ multiplex PCR. The repertoire includes roughly 120,000 clones, 90% to 95% of them detected once, and under 3.5% sits in the top ten. The sequences come from peripheral blood, collected on day 0 of AZD1222 vaccination. These receptors were collected from an adult in good health. CDR3s include the opening cysteine and the closing phenylalanine or tryptophan. D genes are given only for firm matches. The listing skips clone size in some rows; elsewhere it reads once, few, many or a size class.

d_call,v_call,clone_size,j_call,cdr3_nt,cdr3_aa
TRBD2,TRBV6-5,-,TRBJ2-1,TGTGCCAGCGGGACTAGCGGGAGAATCATTGAGCAGTTCTTC,CASGTSGRIIEQFF
-,TRBV4-2,-,TRBJ2-7,TGTGCCAGCAGCCAAGTGGGTGGCTCCTACGAGCAGTACTTC,CASSQVGGSYEQYF
-,TRBV6-1,-,TRBJ1-2,TGTGCCAGCAGTGATTTAACGGCCGGAAGCTACACCTTC,CASSDLTAGSYTF
-,TRBV10-2,-,TRBJ1-5,TGCGCCAGCAGTGAATCCGAATTGTATAGCAATCAGCCCCAGCATTTT,CASSESELYSNQPQHF
TRBD1,TRBV27,-,TRBJ2-3,TGTGCCAGCAGTGCTCCTCGGGACAGTCGCACAGATACGCAGTATTTT,CASSAPRDSRTDTQYF
-,TRBV4-1,-,TRBJ2-6,TGCGCCAGCAGCCAAGGGCTCCGTGCTGGGGCCAACGTCCTGACTTTC,CASSQGLRAGANVLTF
TRBD1,TRBV6-5,once,TRBJ1-2,TGTGCCAGCAGCGGGACAGGGTCCGATGGCTACACCTTC,CASSGTGSDGYTF
TRBD1,TRBV30,-,TRBJ1-2,TGTGCCTGGAGTGCCTTGACAGGGCCTGAGGGCTACACCTTC,CAWSALTGPEGYTF
-,TRBV18,-,TRBJ1-1,TGTGCCAGCTCACCCGGTACGGACACTGAAGCTTTCTTT,CASSPGTDTEAFF
-,TRBV28,-,TRBJ2-5,TGTGCCAGCAGTTCCCGACAGGGTGGGAGGGAGACCCAGTACTTC,CASSSRQGGRETQYF
-,TRBV7-8,-,TRBJ2-2,TGTGCCAGCAGCTGGGACCCACCACGGGAGCTGTTTTTT,CASSWDPPRELFF
-,TRBV6-5,-,TRBJ2-1,TGTGCCAGCAGTTACGAGGGAGCGTACAATGAGCAGTTCTTC,CASSYEGAYNEQFF
-,TRBV24-1,-,TRBJ1-2,TGTGCCACCAGTGATTCAAACCGGCCCCTCGGGGGCTACACCTTC,CATSDSNRPLGGYTF
-,TRBV30,-,TRBJ2-1,TGTGCCTGGAGTCCACGAATTGGGAATGAGCAGTTCTTC,CAWSPRIGNEQFF
-,TRBV10-3,-,TRBJ2-2,TGTGCCATCAGTGACCGGACAGCAACCGGGGAGCTGTTTTTT,CAISDRTATGELFF
-,TRBV7-9,once,TRBJ1-1,TGTGCCAGCAGCTCCCTCAGGGGCAGTTGGGCTGAAGCTTTCTTT,CASSSLRGSWAEAFF
TRBD2,TRBV30,-,TRBJ2-3,TGTGCCTGGGACCTAGCGGGAGAGTGGGATACGCAGTATTTT,CAWDLAGEWDTQYF
-,TRBV28,-,TRBJ2-1,TGTGCCAGCAGTTTAGGGGGCCCAGGCAATGAGCAGTTCTTC,CASSLGGPGNEQFF
TRBD1,TRBV28,-,TRBJ2-7,TGTGCCAGCAGTTTTGGGGGACAGGGTAATAACGAGCAGTACTTC,CASSFGGQGNNEQYF
-,TRBV5-1,-,TRBJ1-2,TGCGCCAGCAGCCCTACCCGACAGACAGATCCCCGGAACTATGGCTACACCTTC,CASSPTRQTDPRNYGYTF
-,TRBV28,-,TRBJ1-2,TGTGCCAGCAGCCGTGACATACTGAGCGGCTACACCTTC,CASSRDILSGYTF
-,TRBV19,once,TRBJ2-7,TGTGCCAGTGCCACAGTGCCTCCCGGATTCGAGCAGTACTTC,CASATVPPGFEQYF
TRBD1,TRBV3-1/TRBV3-2,-,TRBJ1-1,TGTGCCAGCAGCCTCAGAACAGGGGGCGGTTCGACTGAAGCTTTCTTT,CASSLRTGGGSTEAFF
-,TRBV19,-,TRBJ2-7,TGTGCCAGTAGTATAGAGTTAGGGACCTACGAGCAGTACTTC,CASSIELGTYEQYF
TRBD1,TRBV7-9,-,TRBJ1-2,TGTGCCAGCAACTTACCAGAGGGACAGGGGCAAAGCTACACCTTC,CASNLPEGQGQSYTF
-,TRBV28,once,TRBJ2-7,TGTGCCAGCAGTTTACGGGACGTGGAAGACTTCCTATACGAGCAGTACTTC,CASSLRDVEDFLYEQYF
TRBD1,TRBV19,-,TRBJ1-2,TGTGCCAGTAGGTACAGGGGAAGAGTGGATGGCTACACCTTC,CASRYRGRVDGYTF
-,TRBV7-2,once,TRBJ1-5,TGTGCCAGCAGCTTTAGGGGAATAAATCAGCCCCAGCATTTT,CASSFRGINQPQHF
TRBD2,TRBV4-1,-,TRBJ2-3,TGCGCCAGCAGGCAGGGGGGGACTAGCGGAGATACGCAGTATTTT,CASRQGGTSGDTQYF
TRBD2,TRBV29-1,-,TRBJ2-2,TGCAGCGTTCTAGCGGGAGGACTGGACGGGGAGCTGTTTTTT,CSVLAGGLDGELFF
-,TRBV3-1/TRBV3-2,-,TRBJ1-1,TGTGCCAGCAGCCAAACGGGGGGGAACACTGAAGCTTTCTTT,CASSQTGGNTEAFF
TRBD1,TRBV20-1,-,TRBJ1-2,TGCAGTGCTAGTCACAGGGGGCGCAACTATGGCTACACCTTC,CSASHRGRNYGYTF
-,TRBV19,once,TRBJ2-1,TGTGCCAGTAGTTCCGGACAGTTCAATGAGCAGTTCTTC,CASSSGQFNEQFF
TRBD2,TRBV28,-,TRBJ2-1,TGTGCCAGCAGCTTAGGGGCAAAGCCGGGACTAGGGACCTACAATGAGCAGTTCTTC,CASSLGAKPGLGTYNEQFF
TRBD1,TRBV28,-,TRBJ1-5,TGTGCCAGCAGGACAGGGATGGGGCAGCCCCAGCATTTT,CASRTGMGQPQHF
-,TRBV5-1,-,TRBJ2-2,TGCGCCAGCAGCTTGGCCGACAGAAACACCGGGGAGCTGTTTTTT,CASSLADRNTGELFF
-,TRBV9,few,TRBJ1-2,TGTGCCAGCAGCGTAGCTGAGTGGACGCGCTATGGCTACACCTTC,CASSVAEWTRYGYTF
-,TRBV21-1,-,TRBJ1-6,TGTGCCAGCAGCAAAGGAAACGGCAGACCGAATTCACCCCTCCACTTT,CASSKGNGRPNSPLHF
TRBD1,TRBV4-1,-,TRBJ2-7,TGCGCCAGCAGCCATGGACAGGGGGCAGCTTACGAGCAGTACTTC,CASSHGQGAAYEQYF
TRBD2,TRBV27,-,TRBJ2-1,TGTGCCAGCAGTTCCCGATTGACTAGCGGGAGGGCCTATGCCGGCCGCAATGAGCAGTTCTTC,CASSSRLTSGRAYAGRNEQFF
-,TRBV11-2,-,TRBJ2-3,TGTGCCAGCAGCTTTGAGTTCACAGATACGCAGTATTTT,CASSFEFTDTQYF